Each of the 3 T cell receptor beta chains below was sequenced from the same sample in a study of blood T cell repertoires in COVID-19. Measured with immunoSEQ multiplex PCR; TCRdb has only the in-frame clones, and not every one. This sample carries 120,000 to 150,000 clones, about four fifths of them seen once, and the ten largest clones take 8.9%. The specimen sequenced was peripheral blood. These receptors all come from a man aged 30 to 45 with COVID-19, enrolled during active disease.

The J gene is TRBJ2-5, the V gene TRBV6-1, with TRBD2 matching over 12 bases. Germline lookup yields CDR1 MNHNS and CDR2 SASEGT. V lost 1 base to trimming and J lost 5 bases; unmatched junction nucleotides: 8. This CDR3 region has 17 residues. The CDR3 DNA reads as TGTGCCAGCAGTGAAGAGCCTAGCGGGAGGGCCTGGGAGACCCAGTACTTC. It codes for CASSEEPSGRAWETQYF.

V and J are TRBV19 and TRBJ2-6, with TRBD2 identical over 7 bases. The CDR3 consists of 15 residues. The V and J ends lost 7 bases and 2 bases, in that order; junction bases with no gene match: 5. Germline V CDR1 and CDR2: LNHDA, SQIVND (reference sequence). DNA for the CDR3: TGTGCCAGTACCGGGGGGATAGCTGGGGCCAACGTCCTGACTTTC. It yields the protein CASTGGIAGANVLTF.

The V call is TRBV7-2, the J call TRBJ1-2; D perhaps matches TRBD1 (6 bases). Trimming removed 2 bases from V and 6 bases from J, with 7 bases in between. This CDR3 has 12 amino acids. The germline V gene encodes CDR1 SGHTA and CDR2 FQGNSA. The CDR3, as DNA: TGTGCCAGCAGCTTACCAGGGGATGGCTACACCTTC. Translated, it gives CASSLPGDGYTF.